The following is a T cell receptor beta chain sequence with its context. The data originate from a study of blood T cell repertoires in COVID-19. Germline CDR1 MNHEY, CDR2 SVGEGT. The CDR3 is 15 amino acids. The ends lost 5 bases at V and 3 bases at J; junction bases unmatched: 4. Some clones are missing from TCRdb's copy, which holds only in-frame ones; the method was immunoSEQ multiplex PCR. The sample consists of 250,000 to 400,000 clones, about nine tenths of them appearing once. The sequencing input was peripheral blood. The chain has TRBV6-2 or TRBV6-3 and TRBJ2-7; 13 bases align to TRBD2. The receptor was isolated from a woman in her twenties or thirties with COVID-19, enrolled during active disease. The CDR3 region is CASSRTSGGYYEQYF. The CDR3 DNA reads TGTGCCAGCAGTCGGACTAGCGGGGGTTACTACGAGCAGTACTTC.